This T cell receptor (beta chain) appears in the sequencing data of a study of T cell clonotyping in hematopoietic cell transplantation. The V gene end was trimmed by 3 bases and the J gene end by 3 bases; junction bases not matched to a gene: 2. This CDR3 has 14 residues. CDR1 SGHDN and CDR2 FVKESK come from the germline V gene. Using immunoSEQ multiplex PCR, the repertoire was profiled, and TCRdb retains in-frame clones only, with some absent. Of about 14,000 clones listed, 62% are singletons. The chain is built from TRBV14 and TRBJ1-3, with TRBD1 matching over 7 bases. Sequenced: PBMCs. The source of this sequence is a human donor who either received an allogeneic hematopoietic cell transplant for a myeloid malignancy or was a related donor (not recorded which). Some clones in this sample may be carry-over from other donors' samples. This CDR3 is CASSHTGVGNTIYF. CDR3 DNA: TGTGCCAGCAGCCATACAGGGGTTGGAAACACCATATATTTT.